Following are 4 T cell receptor beta chains from one sample sequenced in a study of early T cells in non-severe SARS-CoV-2 infection. MiXCR, applied by TCRdb to the 5' RACE reads, yields one record per CDR3 protein. This sample carries 110,000 or so distinct CDR3 sequences, roughly 12% of them seen once, and the ten largest clones take 3% to 3.5%. Sequencing input: whole blood. These receptors all come from an adult who was a healthcare worker with PCR-confirmed SARS-CoV-2 infection or an uninfected control (not recorded which).

The rearrangement joins TRBV11-3 to TRBJ1-2; D gene uncertain. The CDR3 has 13 residues. Germline V gene lookup returns CDR1 SGHNT and CDR2 YENEEA. The ends were cut back, 1 base at V and 4 bases at J, with 7 bases in the middle. The CDR3 spells CASSLGEGYGYTF. The CDR3 region has the DNA TGTGCCAGCAGCTTAGGGGAGGGCTATGGCTACACCTTC.

This clonotype has just a few counts. This chain connects TRBV20-1 to TRBJ2-1; 8 bases line up with TRBD1. With V trimmed by 3 bases and J by 7 bases, 5 bases remained unmatched. This CDR3 is built from 13 residues. The germline V gene encodes CDR1 DFQATT and CDR2 SNEGSKA (reference sequence). The CDR3 loop is CSASRDRNNEQFF. CDR3 bases: TGCAGTGCTAGCCGGGACAGGAATAATGAGCAGTTCTTC.

This clonotype showed up just a few times. The rearrangement joins TRBV11-2 to TRBJ2-7; possibly TRBD1 or TRBD2 for D (5 bases each). CDR1 SGHAT and CDR2 FQNNGV come from the germline V gene. This CDR3 comprises 15 residues. The germline V and J ends were trimmed by 1 base and 1 base, with 11 bases remaining between them. The CDR3 reads CASSLARGPSYEQYF. The CDR3 DNA sequence: TGTGCCAGCAGCTTAGCCCGGGGCCCTTCCTACGAGCAGTACTTC.

This rearrangement joins TRBV10-3 to TRBJ2-1; D not resolved. CDR1 and CDR2 (germline): ENHRY, SYGVKD. CDR3 length: 16 amino acids. The germline V and J ends were trimmed by 3 bases and 6 bases, with 18 bases remaining between them. This CDR3 is CAISELRTPPGNEQFF. DNA for the CDR3: TGTGCCATCAGTGAACTACGGACCCCGCCGGGCAATGAGCAGTTCTTC.